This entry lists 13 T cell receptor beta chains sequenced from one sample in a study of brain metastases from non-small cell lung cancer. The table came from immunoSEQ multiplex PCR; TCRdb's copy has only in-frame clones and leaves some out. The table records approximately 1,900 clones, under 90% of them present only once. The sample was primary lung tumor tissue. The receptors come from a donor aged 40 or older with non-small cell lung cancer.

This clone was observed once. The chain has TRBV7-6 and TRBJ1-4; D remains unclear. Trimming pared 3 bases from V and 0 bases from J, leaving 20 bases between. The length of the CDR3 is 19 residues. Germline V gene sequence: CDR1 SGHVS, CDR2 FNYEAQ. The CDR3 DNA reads TGTGCCAGCAGCTTTCGGTTGGCGGGGAAACTCTCAACTAATGAAAAACTGTTTTTT. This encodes CASSFRLAGKLSTNEKLFF.

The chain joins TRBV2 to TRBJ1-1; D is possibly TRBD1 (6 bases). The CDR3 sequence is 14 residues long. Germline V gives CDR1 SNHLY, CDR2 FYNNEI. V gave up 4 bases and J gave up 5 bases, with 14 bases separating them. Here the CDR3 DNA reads TGTGCCAGCAGTGCTGGGGGGGGGCATACTGAAGCTTTCTTT. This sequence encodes CASSAGGGHTEAFF. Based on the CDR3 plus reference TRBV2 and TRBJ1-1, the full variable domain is EPEVTQTPSHQVTQMGQEVILRCVPISNHLYFYWYRQILGQKVEFLVSFYNNEISEKSEIFDDQFSVERPDGSNFTLKIRSTKLEDSAMYFCASSAGGGHTEAFFGQGTRLTVV.

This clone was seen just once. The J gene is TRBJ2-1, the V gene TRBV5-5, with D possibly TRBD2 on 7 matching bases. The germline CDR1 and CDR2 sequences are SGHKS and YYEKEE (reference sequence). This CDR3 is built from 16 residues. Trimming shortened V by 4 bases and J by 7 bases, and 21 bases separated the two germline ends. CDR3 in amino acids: CASSLPSGGALNEQFF. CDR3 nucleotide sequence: TGTGCCAGCAGCCTCCCGTCGGGGGGCGCGTTGAATGAGCAGTTCTTC.

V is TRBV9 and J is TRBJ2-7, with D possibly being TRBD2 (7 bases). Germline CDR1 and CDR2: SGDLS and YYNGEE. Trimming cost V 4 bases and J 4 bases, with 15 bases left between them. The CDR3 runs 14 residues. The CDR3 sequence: CASSQGGGPYEQYF. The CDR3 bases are TGTGCCAGCAGCCAGGGCGGGGGCCCGTACGAGCAGTACTTC.

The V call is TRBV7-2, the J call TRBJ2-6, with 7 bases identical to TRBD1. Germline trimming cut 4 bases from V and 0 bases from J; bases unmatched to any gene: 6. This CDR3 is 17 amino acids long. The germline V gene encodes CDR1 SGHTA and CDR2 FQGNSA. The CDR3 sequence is CASSSGQARSGANVLTF. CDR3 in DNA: TGTGCCAGCAGCTCCGGACAGGCTCGCTCTGGGGCCAACGTCCTGACTTTC.

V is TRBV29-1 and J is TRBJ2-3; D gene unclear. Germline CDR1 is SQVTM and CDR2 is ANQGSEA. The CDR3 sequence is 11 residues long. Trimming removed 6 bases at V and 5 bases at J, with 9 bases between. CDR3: CSVVLGDTQYF. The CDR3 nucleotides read TGCAGCGTCGTTTTGGGAGATACGCAGTATTTT.

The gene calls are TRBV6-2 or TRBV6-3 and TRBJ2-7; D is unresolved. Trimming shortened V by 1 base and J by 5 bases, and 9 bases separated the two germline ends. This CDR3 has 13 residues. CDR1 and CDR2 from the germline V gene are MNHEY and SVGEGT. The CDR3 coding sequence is TGTGCCAGCAGTTACTACCGTCGCGACGAGCAGTACTTC. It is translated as CASSYYRRDEQYF.

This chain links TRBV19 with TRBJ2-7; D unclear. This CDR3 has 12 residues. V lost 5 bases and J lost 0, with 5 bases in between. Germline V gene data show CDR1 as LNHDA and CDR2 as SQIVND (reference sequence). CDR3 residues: CASSAGSYEQYF. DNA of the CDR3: TGTGCCAGTAGTGCAGGCTCCTACGAGCAGTACTTC.

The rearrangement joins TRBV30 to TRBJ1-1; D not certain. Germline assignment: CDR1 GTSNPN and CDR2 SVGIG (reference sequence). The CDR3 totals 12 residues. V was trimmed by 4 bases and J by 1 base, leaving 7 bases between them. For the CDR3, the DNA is TGTGCCTGGAAACATAAGAACACTGAAGCTTTCTTT. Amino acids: CAWKHKNTEAFF.

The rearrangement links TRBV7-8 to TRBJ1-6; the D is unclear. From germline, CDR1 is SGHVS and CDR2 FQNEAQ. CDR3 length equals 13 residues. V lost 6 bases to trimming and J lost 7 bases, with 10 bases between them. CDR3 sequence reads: CASSRGYNSPLHF. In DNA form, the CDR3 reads TGTGCCAGCAGTCGAGGGTACAATTCACCCCTCCACTTT.

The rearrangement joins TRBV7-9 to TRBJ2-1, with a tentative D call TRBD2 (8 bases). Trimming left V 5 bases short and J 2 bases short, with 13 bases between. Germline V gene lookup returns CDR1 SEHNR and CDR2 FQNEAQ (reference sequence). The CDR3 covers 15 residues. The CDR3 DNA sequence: TGTGCCAGCAGCCACGGGAGGGGGCCCTACAATGAGCAGTTCTTC. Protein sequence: CASSHGRGPYNEQFF.

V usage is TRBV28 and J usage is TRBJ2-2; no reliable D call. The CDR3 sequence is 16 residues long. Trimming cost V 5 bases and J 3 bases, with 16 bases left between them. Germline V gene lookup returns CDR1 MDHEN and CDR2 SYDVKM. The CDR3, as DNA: TGTGCCAGCAGTCGCCGGAAGGGTCGAGACACCGGGGAGCTGTTTTTT. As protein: CASSRRKGRDTGELFF. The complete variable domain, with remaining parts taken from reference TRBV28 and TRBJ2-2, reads DVKVTQSSRYLVKRTGEKVFLECVQDMDHENMFWYRQDPGLGLRLIYFSYDVKMKEKGDIPEGYSVSREKKERFSLILESASTNQTSMYLCASSRRKGRDTGELFFGEGSRLTVL.

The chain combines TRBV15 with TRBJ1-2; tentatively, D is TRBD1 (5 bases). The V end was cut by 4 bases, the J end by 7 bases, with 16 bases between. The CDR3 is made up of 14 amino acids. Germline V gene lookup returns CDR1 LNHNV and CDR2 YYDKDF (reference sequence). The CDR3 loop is CATSNRQTGSGYTF. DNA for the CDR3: TGTGCCACCAGCAATAGACAGACGGGGTCTGGCTACACCTTC.